The source of this T cell receptor beta chain is a study of T cell responses to AZD1222 COVID-19 vaccine (dated by TCRdb to 2020 to 2022). Regarding the study in general: AZD1222 recipients whose second dose came at about 4 weeks and those whose second dose came at about 12 weeks were combined into one group, since spike-specific TCR depth and breadth did not differ between the two schedules. TCR sequencing covered roughly 230 trial participants: 207 given two doses of AZD1222 and 26 given two doses of MenACWY control vaccine. Trial participants were enrolled by age into 18-55, 56-69 and 70-plus year subgroups, with 148, 28 and 57 TCR-sequenced participants respectively. The research as a whole found: Conclusions about previously exposed vaccinees were limited because only a handful of AZD1222 recipients were SARS-CoV-2 seropositive at baseline. After two AZD1222 doses, spike-specific TCR breadth and depth were significantly higher than at day 0 and than in MenACWY recipients. The 56-69-year group was small, and its depth increase did not reach significance, likely because of low power. Because no day 14 peak-response samples were available, repertoires were characterized only after the peak T cell response. Participants were mostly white British, with more females than males. The authors suggested clonal diversity may have been underestimated. Vaccine-associated CD4 TCRs spanned the whole spike protein, with dominant responses in regions 160-218 and 743-854. Nearly half of unique spike-specific TCRs reportedly recognized epitopes outside regions mutated in the B.1.351 and B.1.1.7 variants.

The sample's time point label is to be understood as: baseline before first vaccination. Vaccinee samples came from UK trials COV001 and COV002, including a single-blind randomized controlled phase 2/3 trial of AZD1222 (ChAdOx1 nCoV-19) in healthy adults. For TCRbeta chain sequencing, PBMC samples were collected from trial participants at day 0 and at day 28 after the second dose. Notes on this clone: The antigen it binds to is not known. Within one base of it there is no much larger clone, and no base qualities were kept.

The germline V gene yields MDHEN for CDR1 and SYDVKM for CDR2. V has 0 bases trimmed and J has 4 bases trimmed; junction bases matching no gene number 2. The cysteine opens and the phenylalanine closes a CDR3 of 14 amino acids. The DNA shown is the 42-base CDR3, in frame from base 1. The CDR3 regions of human TCRbeta chains were analyzed by immunosequencing. The paper's data handling went like this. Repertoire TCRs were checked for matches against a reference library of SARS-CoV-2-specific TCRs that had been generated using the MIRA antigen-specificity platform. Breadth was defined as the fraction of unique TCRs that were SARS-CoV-2-associated. Depth was defined as the fraction of total T cells that were SARS-CoV-2-associated. Using the MIRA data, each spike-specific TCR was mapped to the spike region that the TCR reacts to and placed in a CD4 or CD8 class. Log10-transformed breadth and depth values were compared by one-way ANOVA with Sidak's multiple comparisons tests. Here the immuneACCESS table is served through TCRdb, limited to in-frame sequences with V and J called. Missing clones are a known gap in these copies; in checked studies unresolved V genes cover under half, and the rest lacks a known reason. Clone size and V and J calls were adopted from that table, with D and trimming inferred from the DNA. Across this sample there are under 130,000 clones, with 90% seen only once. The ten largest clones take up 4% to 5.5% of the sample.

The starting material was peripheral blood, obtained on day 0 of AZD1222 vaccination. This receptor chain uses TRBV28 and TRBJ1-2, with 7 central nucleotides matching TRBD1. The source is an adult in good health. The CDR3 protein: CASSLWTGTYGYTF. The sequenced DNA: TGTGCCAGCAGTTTATGGACAGGGACCTATGGCTACACCTTC.